This is a list of T cell receptor beta chains from one sample in a study of vaccination and CD4 T cells after COVID-19. One entry per CDR3 protein results from TCRdb running MiXCR on the PCR reads. The data contain under 20,000 distinct CDR3 sequences, 45% to 50% of them seen just once; the ten biggest clones take up around 4.1%. Which antigens these TCRs recognize remains unknown. Source material: CD4+ T cells from blood, cultured in vitro. Receptors originate from a human donor who had recovered from COVID-19. CDR3s include the opening cysteine and the closing phenylalanine or tryptophan. D genes are given only for firm matches. Expanded clones are given a class, and other clones once, few, many or no size at all.

d_call j_call clone_size v_call cdr3_aa cdr3_nt
TRBD1 TRBJ1-1 NA TRBV27 CASSPIRAGGNTEAFF TGTGCCAGCAGCCCAATCCGGGCAGGGGGCAACACTGAAGCTTTCTTT
NA TRBJ2-7 NA TRBV7-2 CASSSSRGFNEQYF TGTGCCAGCAGCTCCTCCCGGGGCTTCAACGAGCAGTACTTC
TRBD2 TRBJ2-5 NA TRBV20-1 CSASPDLAGEETQYF TGCAGTGCCAGTCCGGATCTAGCGGGGGAAGAGACCCAGTACTTC
NA TRBJ2-1 NA TRBV18 CASSPPWDVEQFF TGTGCCAGCTCACCACCCTGGGACGTGGAGCAGTTCTTC
NA TRBJ1-5 few TRBV6-2/TRBV6-3 CASSWGGAGNQPQHF TGTGCCAGCAGTTGGGGAGGGGCTGGCAATCAGCCCCAGCATTTT
TRBD1 TRBJ1-4 NA TRBV7-2 CASSQSGTGDEKLFF TGTGCCAGCAGCCAATCAGGGACAGGGGATGAAAAACTGTTTTTT
TRBD1 TRBJ2-7 NA TRBV4-3 CASSQDSGQGSYEQYF TGCGCCAGCAGCCAAGATTCGGGACAGGGATCCTACGAGCAGTACTTC
TRBD1 TRBJ2-5 NA TRBV30 CAWSPGQGVGETQYF TGTGCCTGGAGTCCGGGACAGGGGGTTGGGGAGACCCAGTACTTC
NA TRBJ2-3 NA TRBV11-1 CASSLGQLTDTQYF TGTGCCAGCAGCTTAGGGCAACTCACAGATACGCAGTATTTT
TRBD1 TRBJ2-7 NA TRBV6-2/TRBV6-3 CASRMRTGHHYEQYF TGTGCCAGCAGAATGAGGACAGGGCATCACTACGAGCAGTACTTC
NA TRBJ1-5 NA TRBV11-2 CASSLDGPQQPQHF TGTGCCAGCAGCTTAGATGGACCTCAACAGCCCCAGCATTTT
TRBD2 TRBJ2-5 NA TRBV7-9 CASSARLAGGLQETQYF TGTGCCAGCAGCGCGCGACTAGCGGGGGGTCTCCAAGAGACCCAGTACTTC
TRBD1 TRBJ1-5 few TRBV28 CASRNRGPQPQHF TGTGCCAGCAGAAACAGGGGGCCTCAGCCCCAGCATTTT
TRBD1 TRBJ1-6 few TRBV6-2/TRBV6-3 CASTGTGHSPLHF TGTGCCAGCACCGGGACAGGGCATTCACCCCTCCACTTT
TRBD1 TRBJ2-3 few TRBV6-2/TRBV6-3 CASSYSTGTGLSDTQYF TGTGCCAGCAGTTACTCAACCGGGACAGGGCTTTCAGATACGCAGTATTTT